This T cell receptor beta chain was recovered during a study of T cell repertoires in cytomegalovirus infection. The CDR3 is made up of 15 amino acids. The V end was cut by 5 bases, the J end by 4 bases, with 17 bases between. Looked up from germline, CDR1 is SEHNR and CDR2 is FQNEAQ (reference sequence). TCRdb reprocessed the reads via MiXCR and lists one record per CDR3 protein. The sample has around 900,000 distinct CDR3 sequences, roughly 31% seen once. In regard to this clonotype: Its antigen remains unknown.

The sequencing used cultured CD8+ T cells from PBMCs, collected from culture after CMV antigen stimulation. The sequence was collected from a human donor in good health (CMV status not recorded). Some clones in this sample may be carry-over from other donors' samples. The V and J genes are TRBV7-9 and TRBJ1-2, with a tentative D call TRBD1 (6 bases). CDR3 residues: CASSTSRGLGYGYTF. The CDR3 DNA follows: TGTGCCAGCAGCACCAGCCGGGGGCTCGGCTATGGCTACACCTTC. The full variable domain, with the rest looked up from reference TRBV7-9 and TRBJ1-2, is DTGVSQNPRHKITKRGQNVTFRCDPISEHNRLYWYRQTLGQGPEFLTYFQNEAQLEKSRLLSDRFSAERPKGSFSTLEIQRTEQGDSAMYLCASSTSRGLGYGYTFGSGTRLTVV.